This paragraph reports one T cell receptor beta chain. Antigen: not known. The sample is drawn from a study of T cell responses to AZD1222 COVID-19 vaccine. Findings and limits, study-wide: Vaccine-associated CD4 TCRs spanned spike, dominant at 160-218 and 743-854. Nearly half of spike-specific TCRs reportedly target variant regions that are unmutated in the B.1.351 and B.1.1.7 variants.

Sequencing was performed with immunoSEQ multiplex PCR; in TCRdb, only in-frame clones are kept and a portion is missing. The repertoire holds about 120,000 clones, roughly 85% seen once, with under 4.5% in the top ten. Trimming shortened V by 6 bases and J by 1 base, and 9 bases separated the two germline ends. Germline V gene lookup returns CDR1 LGHDT and CDR2 YNNKEL (reference sequence). CDR3 size: 13 residues. The chain uses TRBV3-1 (or the pseudogene TRBV3-2) and TRBJ1-1, with D possibly matching TRBD1 (5 bases). This TCR derives from an adult in good health. This material consisted of peripheral blood, taken on day 0 of MenACWY control vaccination. Written as DNA, the CDR3 is TGTGCCAGCAGTAGTACAGGGAACACTGAAGCTTTCTTT. It codes for CASSSTGNTEAFF.